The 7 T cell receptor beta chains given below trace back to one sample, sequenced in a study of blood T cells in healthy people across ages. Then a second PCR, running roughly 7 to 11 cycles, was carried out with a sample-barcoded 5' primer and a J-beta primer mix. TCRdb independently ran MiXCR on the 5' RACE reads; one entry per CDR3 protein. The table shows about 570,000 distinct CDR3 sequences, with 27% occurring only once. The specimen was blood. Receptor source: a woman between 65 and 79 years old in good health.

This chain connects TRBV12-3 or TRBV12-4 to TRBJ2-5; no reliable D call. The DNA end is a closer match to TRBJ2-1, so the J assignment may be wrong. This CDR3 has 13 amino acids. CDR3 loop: CASKPDVVGSQFF. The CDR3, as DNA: TGTGCCAGCAAGCCGGACGTGGTGGGGTCCCAGTTCTTC.

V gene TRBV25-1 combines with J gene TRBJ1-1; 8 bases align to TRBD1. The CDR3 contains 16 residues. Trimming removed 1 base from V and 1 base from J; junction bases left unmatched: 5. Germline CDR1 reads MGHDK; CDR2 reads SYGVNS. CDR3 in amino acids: CASSESPGTGNTEAFF. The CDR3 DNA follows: TGTGCCAGCAGTGAATCCCCTGGGACAGGGAACACTGAAGCTTTCTTT.

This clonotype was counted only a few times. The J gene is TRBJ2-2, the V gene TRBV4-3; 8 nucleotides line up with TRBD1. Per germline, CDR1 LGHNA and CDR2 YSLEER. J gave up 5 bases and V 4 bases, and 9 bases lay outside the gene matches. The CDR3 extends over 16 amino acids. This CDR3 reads CASSRSPGGRTGELFF. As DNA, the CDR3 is TGCGCCAGCAGCCGATCGCCAGGGGGCCGAACCGGGGAGCTGTTTTTT.

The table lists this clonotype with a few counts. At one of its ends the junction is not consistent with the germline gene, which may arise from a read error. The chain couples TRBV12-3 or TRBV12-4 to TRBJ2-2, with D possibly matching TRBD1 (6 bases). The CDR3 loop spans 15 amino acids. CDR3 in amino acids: CASSYKTGNTGELFF. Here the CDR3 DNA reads TGTGCCAGCAGTTACAAAACAGGGAACACCGGGGAACTGTTTTTT.

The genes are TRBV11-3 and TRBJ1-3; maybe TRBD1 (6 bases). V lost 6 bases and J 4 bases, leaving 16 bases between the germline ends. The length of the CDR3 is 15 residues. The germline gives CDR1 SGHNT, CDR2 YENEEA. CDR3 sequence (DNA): TGTGCCAGCAGACACAGGGAGGCGGGAGGAAACACCATATATTTT. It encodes CASRHREAGGNTIYF.

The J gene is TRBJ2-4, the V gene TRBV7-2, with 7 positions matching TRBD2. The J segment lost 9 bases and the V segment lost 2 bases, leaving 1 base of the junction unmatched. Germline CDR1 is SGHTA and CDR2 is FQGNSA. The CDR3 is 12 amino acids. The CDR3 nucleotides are TGTGCCAGCAGCTTATCGGGGGGCATTCAGTACTTC. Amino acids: CASSLSGGIQYF.

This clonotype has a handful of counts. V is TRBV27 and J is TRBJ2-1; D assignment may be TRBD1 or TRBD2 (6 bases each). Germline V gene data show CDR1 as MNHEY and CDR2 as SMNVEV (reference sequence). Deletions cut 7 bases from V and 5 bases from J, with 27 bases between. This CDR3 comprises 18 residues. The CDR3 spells CASTLGAMRGGQDNEQFF. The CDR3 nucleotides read TGTGCCAGCACTCTGGGGGCTATGAGAGGGGGGCAAGACAATGAGCAGTTCTTC.